This TCR beta chain was identified in a study of shared clonotypes between healthy human individuals. Sequenced by immunoSEQ multiplex PCR; TCRdb stores in-frame clones only, minus some. The table has around 530,000 clones, roughly four fifths seen once. This clone was seen once. V lost 5 bases to trimming and J lost 2 bases, with 12 bases between them. The CDR3 contains 14 residues. Germline CDR1 and CDR2: LNHNV and YYDKDF (reference sequence). Sequencing was performed on PBMCs. The V and J genes are TRBV15 and TRBJ1-1; perhaps TRBD1 as D (6 bases). The source of this sequence is a woman between 35 and 50 years old in good health. Some clones in this sample may be carry-over from other donors' samples. CDR3 in DNA: TGTGCCACCAGCGTAAGACAGGCTAACACTGAAGCTTTCTTT. Protein sequence: CATSVRQANTEAFF.